The clone carrying this TCR beta chain was seen a few times. The antigen remains undetermined. TCRdb reanalysed the reads using MiXCR and keeps one entry per CDR3 protein. The sample has about 230,000 distinct CDR3 sequences; approximately 24% are singletons. This entry comes from a study of T cell repertoires in cytomegalovirus infection. Whole-study context: CMV infection plus the matching HLA type was flagged by public TCR beta signatures. Regarding the study as a whole: Adding up the frequency of public TCR beta families identified people who carried CMV plus the relevant HLA. What dominated the ex vivo response were HLA-C-restricted CMV-specific TCR beta clonotypes.

Trimming took 3 bases from V and 4 from J, leaving 19 bases between them. Germline CDR1 and CDR2: SGHDT and YYEEEE. CDR3 length equals 16 residues. The sequence was obtained from a human donor in good health (CMV status not recorded). Some clones in this sample may be carry-over from other donors' samples. The specimen was CD8+ T cells from PBMCs. The rearrangement joins TRBV5-6 to TRBJ1-2, with TRBD1 as a possible D gene (6 bases). The CDR3 region is CASSSRDTLSLYGYTF. The CDR3 DNA reads TGTGCCAGCAGCTCCCGGGACACCCTTTCTCTCTATGGCTACACCTTC.